The clone carrying this T cell receptor (beta chain) was observed a handful of times. The CDR3 runs 15 residues. Germline CDR1 reads KGHSH; CDR2 reads LQKENI. V was pared by 3 bases and J by 1 base, with 13 bases between. This sample was included in a study of OX40 agonist ivuxolimab in advanced cancers. This table comes from immunoSEQ multiplex PCR, and its TCRdb copy is limited to in-frame clones, with some not included. Here the sample spans 48,000 or so clones, approximately 85% being singletons. This sample comprised CD4+ or CD8+ T cells sorted from blood, obtained in a trial of the OX40 agonist ivuxolimab. The J gene is TRBJ2-7, the V gene TRBV18, with a possible D match to TRBD2 (6 bases). This sequence originates from an adult with an advanced solid tumor such as melanoma, head and neck, liver or kidney cancer. The CDR3, as DNA: TGTGCCAGCTCACCTGAAGCTAGCGCTTCCTACGAGCAGTACTTC. Translated, it gives CASSPEASASYEQYF.